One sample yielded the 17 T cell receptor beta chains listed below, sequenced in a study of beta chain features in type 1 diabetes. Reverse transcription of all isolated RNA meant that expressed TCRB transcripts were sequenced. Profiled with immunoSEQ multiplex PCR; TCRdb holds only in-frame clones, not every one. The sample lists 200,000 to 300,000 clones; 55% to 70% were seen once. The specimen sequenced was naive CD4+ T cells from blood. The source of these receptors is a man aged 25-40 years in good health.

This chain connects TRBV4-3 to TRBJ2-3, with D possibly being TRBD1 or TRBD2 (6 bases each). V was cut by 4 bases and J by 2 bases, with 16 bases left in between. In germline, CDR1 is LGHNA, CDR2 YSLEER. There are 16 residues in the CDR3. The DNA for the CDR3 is TGCGCCAGCAGCCTGGGGGGCCCAATGCCCACAGATACGCAGTATTTT. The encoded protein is CASSLGGPMPTDTQYF.

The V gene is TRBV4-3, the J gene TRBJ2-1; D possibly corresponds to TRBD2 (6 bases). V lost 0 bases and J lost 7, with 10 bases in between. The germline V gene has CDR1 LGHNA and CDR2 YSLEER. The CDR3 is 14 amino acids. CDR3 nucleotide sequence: TGCGCCAGCAGCCAAGATGAAGGGAGGAATGAGCAGTTCTTC. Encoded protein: CASSQDEGRNEQFF.

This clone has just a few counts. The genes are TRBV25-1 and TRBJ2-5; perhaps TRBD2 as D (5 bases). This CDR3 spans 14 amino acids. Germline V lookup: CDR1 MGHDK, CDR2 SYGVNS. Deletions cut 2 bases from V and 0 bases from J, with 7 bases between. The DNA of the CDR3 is TGTGCCAGCAGTGAAATGGACTACCAAGAGACCCAGTACTTC. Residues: CASSEMDYQETQYF.

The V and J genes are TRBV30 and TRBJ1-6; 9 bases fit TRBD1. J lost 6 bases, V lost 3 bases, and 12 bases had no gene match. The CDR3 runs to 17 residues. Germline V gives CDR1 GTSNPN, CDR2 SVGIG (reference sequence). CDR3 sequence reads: CAWSLQRGGQGNSPLHF. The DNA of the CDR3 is TGTGCCTGGAGCCTCCAGAGGGGGGGACAGGGTAATTCACCCCTCCACTTT.

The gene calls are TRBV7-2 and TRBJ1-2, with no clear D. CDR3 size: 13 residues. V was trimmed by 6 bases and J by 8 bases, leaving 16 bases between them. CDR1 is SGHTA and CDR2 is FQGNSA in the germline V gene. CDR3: CASSLYREAGYTF. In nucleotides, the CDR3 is TGTGCCAGCAGTCTCTACCGGGAAGCGGGCTACACCTTC.

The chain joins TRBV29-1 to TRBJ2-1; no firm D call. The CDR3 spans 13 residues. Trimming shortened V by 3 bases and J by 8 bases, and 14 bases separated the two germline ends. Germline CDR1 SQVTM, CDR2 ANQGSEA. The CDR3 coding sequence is TGCAGCGTTGACTACCGTCCAGGCGATGAGCAGTTCTTC. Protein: CSVDYRPGDEQFF.

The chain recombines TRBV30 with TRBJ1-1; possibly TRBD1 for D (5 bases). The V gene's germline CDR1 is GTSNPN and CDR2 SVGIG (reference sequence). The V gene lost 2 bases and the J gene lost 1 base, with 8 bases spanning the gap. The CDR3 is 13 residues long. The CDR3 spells CAWSRQSNTEAFF. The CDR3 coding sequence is TGTGCCTGGAGTCGACAGTCGAACACTGAAGCTTTCTTT. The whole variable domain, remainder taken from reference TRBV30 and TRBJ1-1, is SQTIHQWPATLVQPVGSPLSLECTVEGTSNPNLYWYRQAAGRGLQLLFYSVGIGQISSEVPQNLSASRPQDRQFILSSKKLLLSDSGFYLCAWSRQSNTEAFFGQGTRLTVV.

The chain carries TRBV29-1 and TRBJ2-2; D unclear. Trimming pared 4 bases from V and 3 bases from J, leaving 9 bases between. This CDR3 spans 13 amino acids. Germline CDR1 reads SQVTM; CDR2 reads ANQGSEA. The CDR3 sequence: CSVVKGYTGELFF. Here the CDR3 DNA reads TGCAGCGTTGTTAAGGGCTACACCGGGGAGCTGTTTTTT.

In nucleotides, the CDR3 is TGTGCCAGCAAAGGGGATGGCTACACCTTC. This codes for CASKGDGYTF. The chain combines TRBV27 with TRBJ1-2; weak D call: TRBD1 (5 bases). CDR1 and CDR2 (germline): MNHEY, SMNVEV (reference sequence). Deletions cut 7 bases from V and 6 bases from J, with 6 bases between. There are 10 residues in the CDR3.

The CDR3 nucleotides are TGCGCCAGCAGCTTTACAGGGGGCGCAAGCTACGAGCAGTACTTC. Its translation is CASSFTGGASYEQYF. The rearrangement uses TRBV5-1 and TRBJ2-7; 9 nucleotides align to TRBD1. This CDR3 has 15 residues. The V gene end was trimmed by 2 bases and the J gene end by 3 bases; junction bases not matched to a gene: 6. Germline V gives CDR1 SGHRS, CDR2 YFSETQ.

CDR3 protein: CASSLELHYNEQFF. The CDR3 DNA follows: TGTGCCAGCAGCTTAGAATTGCACTACAATGAGCAGTTCTTC. V is TRBV7-2 and J is TRBJ2-1; D not certain. Germline loops: CDR1 SGHTA, CDR2 FQGNSA. Trimming pared 1 base from V and 3 bases from J, leaving 7 bases between. This CDR3 region has 14 residues.

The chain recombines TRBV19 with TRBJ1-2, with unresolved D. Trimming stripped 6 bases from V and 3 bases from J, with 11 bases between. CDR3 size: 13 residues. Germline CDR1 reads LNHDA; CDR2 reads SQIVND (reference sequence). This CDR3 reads CASRPTEDYGYTF. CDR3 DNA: TGTGCCAGTAGGCCGACGGAAGACTATGGCTACACCTTC.

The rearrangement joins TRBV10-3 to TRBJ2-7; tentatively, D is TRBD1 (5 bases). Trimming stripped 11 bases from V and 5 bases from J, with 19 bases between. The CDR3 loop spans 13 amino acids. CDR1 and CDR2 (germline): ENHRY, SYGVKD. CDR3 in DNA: TGTGCCCTGCGTCCGGCACCAGGGAACGAGCAGTACTTC. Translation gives CALRPAPGNEQYF.

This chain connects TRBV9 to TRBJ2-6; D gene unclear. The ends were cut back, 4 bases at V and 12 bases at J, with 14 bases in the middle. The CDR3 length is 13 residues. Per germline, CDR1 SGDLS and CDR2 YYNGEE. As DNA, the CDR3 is TGTGCCAGCAGCAAAAACACCCAAACCGTCCTGACTTTC. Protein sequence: CASSKNTQTVLTF.

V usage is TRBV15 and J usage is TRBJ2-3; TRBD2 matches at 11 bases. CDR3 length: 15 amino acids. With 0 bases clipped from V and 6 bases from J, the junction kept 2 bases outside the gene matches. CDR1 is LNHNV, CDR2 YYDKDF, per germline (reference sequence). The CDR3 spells CATSRELAGVDTQYF. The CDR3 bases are TGTGCCACCAGCAGAGAACTAGCGGGAGTGGATACGCAGTATTTT.

The CDR3 here is CASSWGTSGAQETQYF. In DNA form, the CDR3 reads TGCGCCAGCAGCTGGGGGACTAGCGGAGCCCAAGAGACCCAGTACTTC. The V and J genes are TRBV5-1 and TRBJ2-5; 11 bases line up with TRBD2. The CDR3 is 16 residues long. Germline V lookup: CDR1 SGHRS, CDR2 YFSETQ. J was trimmed by 1 base and V by 3 bases; bases with no gene match: 5. Full variable domain (missing parts from reference TRBV5-1 and TRBJ2-5): KAGVTQTPRYLIKTRGQQVTLSCSPISGHRSVSWYQQTPGQGLQFLFEYFSETQRNKGNFPGRFSGRQFSNSRSEMNVSTLELGDSALYLCASSWGTSGAQETQYFGPGTRLLVL.

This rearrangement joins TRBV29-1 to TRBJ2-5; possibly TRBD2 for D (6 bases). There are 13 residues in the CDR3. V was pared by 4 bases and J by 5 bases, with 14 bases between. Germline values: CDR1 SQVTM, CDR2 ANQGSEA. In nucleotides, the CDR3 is TGCAGCGTTGTAGACGGAGGGTGGGAGACCCAGTACTTC. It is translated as CSVVDGGWETQYF.